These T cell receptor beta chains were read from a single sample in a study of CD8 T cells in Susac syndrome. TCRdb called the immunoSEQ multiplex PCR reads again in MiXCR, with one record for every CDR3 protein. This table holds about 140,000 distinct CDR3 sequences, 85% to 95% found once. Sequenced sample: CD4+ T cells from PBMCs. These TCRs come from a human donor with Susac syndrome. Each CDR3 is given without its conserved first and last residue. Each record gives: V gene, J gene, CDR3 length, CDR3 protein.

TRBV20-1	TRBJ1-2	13	SARSLGQGNYGYT
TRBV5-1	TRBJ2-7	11	ASSRTGAYEQY
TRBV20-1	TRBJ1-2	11	SASSQGNSGYT
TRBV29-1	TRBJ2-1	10	SASRDYNEQF
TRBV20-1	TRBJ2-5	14	SARGDRGPIQETQY
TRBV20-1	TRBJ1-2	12	SARIGPPDYGYT
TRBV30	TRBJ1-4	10	AWSPRSTRLF
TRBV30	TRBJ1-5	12	AWSRDRIFQPQH
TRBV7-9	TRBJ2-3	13	ASSYPTGGADTQY
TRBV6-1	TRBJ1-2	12	ASSEAGANYGYT
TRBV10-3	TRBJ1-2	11	AIMGARHYGYT
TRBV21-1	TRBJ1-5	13	ASSKGNLSNQPQH
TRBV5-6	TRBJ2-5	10	ASSWAGGDQY
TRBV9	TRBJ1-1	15	ASSVEGKTAMNTEAF
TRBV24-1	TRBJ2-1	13	ATSGGLDPGGEQF
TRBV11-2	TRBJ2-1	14	ASSPLAGGVRNEQF
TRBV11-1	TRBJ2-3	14	ASSLRLAGAVHTQY
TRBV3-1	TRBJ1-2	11	ASSQVRQAGYT
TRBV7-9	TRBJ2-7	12	ASSPPRSAYEQY
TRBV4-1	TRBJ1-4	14	ASSPGPRDRDEKLF
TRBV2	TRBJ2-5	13	ASSVIAGGPETQY
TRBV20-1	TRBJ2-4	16	SAGAGLAGGFAKNIQY
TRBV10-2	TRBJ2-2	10	ASRQGDGELF
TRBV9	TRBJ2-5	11	ASSSDSQETQY
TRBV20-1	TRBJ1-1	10	SAFAPPWTAF
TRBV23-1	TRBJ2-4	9	ASSQSNIQY
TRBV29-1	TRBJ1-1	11	SVSARMNTEAF
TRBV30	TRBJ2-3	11	AWGLAGADTQY
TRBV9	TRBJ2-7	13	ASSVEAASPGEQY
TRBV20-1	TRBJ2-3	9	SATTADTQY
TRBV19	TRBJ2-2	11	ASTDGNTGELF
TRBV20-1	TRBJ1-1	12	SARSPGGNTEAF
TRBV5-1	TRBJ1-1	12	ASSSGTGNTEAF
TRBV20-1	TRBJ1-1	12	SARSWVENTEAF
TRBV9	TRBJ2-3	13	ASSATSTSTDTQY